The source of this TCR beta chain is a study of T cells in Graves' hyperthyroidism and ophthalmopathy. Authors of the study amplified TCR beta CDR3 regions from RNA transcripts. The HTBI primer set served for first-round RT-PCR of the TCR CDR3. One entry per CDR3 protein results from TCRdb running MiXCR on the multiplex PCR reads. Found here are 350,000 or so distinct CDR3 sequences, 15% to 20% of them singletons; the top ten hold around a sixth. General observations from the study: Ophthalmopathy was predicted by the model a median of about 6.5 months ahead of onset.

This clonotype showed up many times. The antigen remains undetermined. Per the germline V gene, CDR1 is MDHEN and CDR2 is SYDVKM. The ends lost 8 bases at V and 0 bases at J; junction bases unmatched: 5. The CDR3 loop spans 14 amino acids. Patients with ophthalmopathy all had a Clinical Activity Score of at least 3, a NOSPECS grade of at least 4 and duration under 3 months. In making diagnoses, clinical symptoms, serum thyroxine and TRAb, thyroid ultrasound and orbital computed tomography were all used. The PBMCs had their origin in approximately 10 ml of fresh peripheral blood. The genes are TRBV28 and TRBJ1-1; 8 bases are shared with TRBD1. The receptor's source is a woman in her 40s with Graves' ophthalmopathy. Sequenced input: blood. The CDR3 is CASRGTGMNTEAFF. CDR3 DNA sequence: TGTGCCAGCCGCGGGACAGGAATGAACACTGAAGCTTTCTTT.